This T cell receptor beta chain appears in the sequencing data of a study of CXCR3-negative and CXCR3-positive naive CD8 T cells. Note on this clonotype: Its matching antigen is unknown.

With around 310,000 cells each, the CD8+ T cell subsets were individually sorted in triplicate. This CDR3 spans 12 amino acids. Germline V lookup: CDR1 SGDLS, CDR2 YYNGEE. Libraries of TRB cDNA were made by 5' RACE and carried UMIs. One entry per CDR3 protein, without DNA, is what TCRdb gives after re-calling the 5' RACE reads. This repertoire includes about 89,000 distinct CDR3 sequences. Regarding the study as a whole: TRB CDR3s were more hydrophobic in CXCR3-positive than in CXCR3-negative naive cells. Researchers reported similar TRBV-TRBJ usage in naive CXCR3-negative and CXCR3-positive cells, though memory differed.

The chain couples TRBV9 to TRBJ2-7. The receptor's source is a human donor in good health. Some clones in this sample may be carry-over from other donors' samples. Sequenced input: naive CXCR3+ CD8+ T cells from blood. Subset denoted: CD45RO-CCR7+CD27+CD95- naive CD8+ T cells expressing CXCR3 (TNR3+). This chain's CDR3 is CASSQGEYEQYF. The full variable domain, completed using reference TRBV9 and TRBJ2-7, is DSGVTQTPKHLITATGQRVTLRCSPRSGDLSVYWYQQSLDQGLQFLIQYYNGEERAKGNILERFSAQQFPDLHSELNLSSLELGDSALYFCASSQGEYEQYFGPGTRLTVT.